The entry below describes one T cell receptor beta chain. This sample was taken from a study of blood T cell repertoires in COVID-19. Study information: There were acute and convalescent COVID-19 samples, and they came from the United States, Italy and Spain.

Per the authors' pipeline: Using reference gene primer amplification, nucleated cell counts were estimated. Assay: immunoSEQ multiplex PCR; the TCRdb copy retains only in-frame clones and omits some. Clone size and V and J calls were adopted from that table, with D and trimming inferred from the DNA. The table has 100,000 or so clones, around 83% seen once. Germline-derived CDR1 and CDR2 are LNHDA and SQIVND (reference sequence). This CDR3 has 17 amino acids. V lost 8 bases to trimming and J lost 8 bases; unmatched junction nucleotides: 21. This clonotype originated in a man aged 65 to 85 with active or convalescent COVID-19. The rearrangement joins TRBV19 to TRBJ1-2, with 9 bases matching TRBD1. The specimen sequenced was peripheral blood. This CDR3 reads CASATGTGNSYSMGYTF. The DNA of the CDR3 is TGTGCCAGTGCCACCGGGACAGGGAACAGTTACTCTATGGGCTACACCTTC. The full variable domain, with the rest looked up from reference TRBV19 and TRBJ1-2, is DGGITQSPKYLFRKEGQNVTLSCEQNLNHDAMYWYRQDPGQGLRLIYYSQIVNDFQKGDIAEGYSVSREKKESFPLTVTSAQKNPTAFYLCASATGTGNSYSMGYTFGSGTRLTVV.